Included here is one T cell receptor beta chain sequence, with context. Antigen specificity is unknown. This specimen belongs to a study of regulatory T cells in long-lasting Graves disease. CDR3 size: 12 residues. CDR1 is MDHEN, CDR2 SYDVKM, per germline. V shed 7 bases and J shed 10 bases, with 16 bases lying between them. Study-wide results and limits: Between persistent patients, about 2,800 public clonotypes were shared, exceeding the roughly 920 shared between new patients.

Arm-PCR of CDR3 regions with iRepertoire HTBI primers generated TCR beta libraries. TCRdb re-called the multiplex PCR reads with MiXCR, one entry per CDR3 protein. The data show 420,000 or so distinct CDR3 sequences, around 15% seen once. Noted time point: newly diagnosed GD, antithyroid drugs for less than 3 months. Preparation of the TCR library used RNA extracted from PBMCs. Diagnosis followed American Thyroid Association guidelines for Graves' disease. As collected, the peripheral blood samples measured about 8.1 milliliters each and went into EDTA tubes. These data were likewise used in another study, on T cells in Graves' hyperthyroidism and ophthalmopathy. From that paper: Ophthalmopathy and stable hyperthyroidism were told apart by a 13 V-J model.

The chain has TRBV28 and TRBJ1-1; a weak D match, TRBD1 (6 bases). This material consisted of peripheral blood mononuclear cells (PBMCs), taken at new diagnosis, from a patient treated with antithyroid drugs. The origin of this receptor is a woman younger than 30 with Graves disease. CDR3 DNA sequence: TGTGCCAGCATCACCCTAGCCAGGGGAGCTTTCTTT. It translates to CASITLARGAFF.